Each of the 26 T cell receptor beta chains below was sequenced from the same sample in a study of monozygotic twins with cystic fibrosis (dated by TCRdb to the early 2020s). Libraries came from the immunoSEQ multiplex PCR assay. TCRdb took over this immuneACCESS table, retaining in-frame rearrangements with V and J assigned. Such tables are incomplete; in checked studies, under half of the missing clones stem from an unresolved V gene, and the remainder is unexplained. In this sample the table shows tens of thousands of clones, around four fifths of which occur a single time. About 1% of the sample belongs to the ten largest clones. The sample taken for sequencing was blood. These receptor sequences come from a girl aged 2-10 years with cystic fibrosis.

The genes are TRBV7-2 and TRBJ1-4, with D perhaps matching TRBD1 (5 bases). The CDR3 contains 15 residues. V gave up 5 bases and J gave up 0 bases, with 10 bases separating them. Germline V lookup: CDR1 SGHTA, CDR2 FQGNSA. The CDR3 protein is CASSPGGPTNEKLFF. DNA of the CDR3: TGTGCCAGCAGCCCCGGGGGACCAACTAATGAAAAACTGTTTTTT.

The chain is built from TRBV30 and TRBJ1-4; 7 nucleotides line up with TRBD1. Germline-derived CDR1 and CDR2 are GTSNPN and SVGIG (reference sequence). There are 15 residues in the CDR3. Germline trimming cut 0 bases from V and 4 bases from J; bases unmatched to any gene: 5. The CDR3 loop reads CAWSVSGGLNEKLFF. The CDR3 region has the DNA TGTGCCTGGAGTGTTTCAGGGGGGCTTAATGAAAAACTGTTTTTT. Complete variable domain (other parts from reference TRBV30 and TRBJ1-4): SQTIHQWPATLVQPVGSPLSLECTVEGTSNPNLYWYRQAAGRGLQLLFYSVGIGQISSEVPQNLSASRPQDRQFILSSKKLLLSDSGFYLCAWSVSGGLNEKLFFGSGTQLSVL.

This rearrangement joins TRBV19 to TRBJ1-1; no clear D gene. Per the germline V gene, CDR1 is LNHDA and CDR2 is SQIVND (reference sequence). Trimming cost V 0 bases and J 4 bases, with 6 bases left between them. This CDR3 contains 13 residues. The CDR3 here is CASSIDPATEAFF. The CDR3 nucleotides are TGTGCCAGTAGTATAGATCCGGCCACTGAAGCTTTCTTT.

In this sample, this clone turned up a few times. Other DNA sequences within the sample encode an identical CDR3. CDR3 sequence reads: CASSVGGDTEAFF. In nucleotides, the CDR3 is TGTGCCAGCAGCGTTGGCGGGGATACTGAAGCTTTCTTT. The chain joins TRBV9 to TRBJ1-1, with D unclear. CDR3 length: 13 amino acids. CDR1 is SGDLS, CDR2 YYNGEE, per germline. V was cut by 2 bases and J by 5 bases, with 10 bases left in between.

The chain links TRBV6-6 to TRBJ2-7, with TRBD1 identical over 7 bases. CDR1 MNHNY and CDR2 SVGAGI come from the germline V gene (reference sequence). With V trimmed by 8 bases and J by 5 bases, 6 bases remained unmatched. CDR3 length equals 12 residues. CDR3 amino acids: CASSTGFNEQYF. The CDR3 DNA follows: TGTGCCAGCTCGACAGGGTTTAACGAGCAGTACTTC.

V gene TRBV28 combines with J gene TRBJ2-2; D remains unclear. Germline V gene lookup returns CDR1 MDHEN and CDR2 SYDVKM. V lost 3 bases and J 6 bases, leaving 8 bases between the germline ends. The CDR3 has 13 residues. The CDR3 sequence is CASSFISPGELFF. In nucleotides, the CDR3 is TGTGCCAGCAGTTTTATAAGCCCCGGGGAGCTGTTTTTT.

The rearrangement joins TRBV9 to TRBJ2-2; D remains ambiguous. Germline V CDR1 and CDR2: SGDLS, YYNGEE. Trimming took 0 bases from V and 3 from J, leaving 12 bases between them. This CDR3 comprises 16 residues. The CDR3 DNA sequence: TGTGCCAGCAGCGTAGGAAGTAGGGTGGACACCGGGGAGCTGTTTTTT. It specifies CASSVGSRVDTGELFF.

The chain couples TRBV6-6 to TRBJ1-1, with D unclear. Trimming shortened V by 2 bases and J by 0 bases, and 7 bases separated the two germline ends. Germline lookup yields CDR1 MNHNY and CDR2 SVGAGI (reference sequence). The length of the CDR3 is 14 residues. CDR3 DNA sequence: TGTGCCAGCAGTTACGACGGATTGAACACTGAAGCTTTCTTT. Protein: CASSYDGLNTEAFF.

In nucleotides, the CDR3 is TGTGCCAGCACCTCCAGTGGGGATGGCTACACCTTC. It encodes CASTSSGDGYTF. V usage is TRBV28 and J usage is TRBJ1-2; D remains ambiguous. CDR3 length equals 12 residues. V dropped 7 bases and J dropped 6 bases, with 12 bases sitting between them. Germline V gene lookup returns CDR1 MDHEN and CDR2 SYDVKM.

The chain is built from TRBV5-1 and TRBJ2-1, with D possibly being TRBD1 (5 bases). Germline V gives CDR1 SGHRS, CDR2 YFSETQ. Deletions cut 3 bases from V and 4 bases from J, with 17 bases between. This CDR3 spans 16 amino acids. In DNA, the CDR3 is TGCGCCAGCAGCTCGTCTGGGGCCGACTCGTACAATGAGCAGTTCTTC. Translating gives CASSSSGADSYNEQFF.

The chain has TRBV9 and TRBJ2-2; 10 nucleotides align to TRBD1. V was pared by 10 bases and J by 6 bases, with 6 bases of the junction left unmatched. This CDR3 is built from 13 residues. Per the germline V gene, CDR1 is SGDLS and CDR2 is YYNGEE. The CDR3 region is CASGTGVPGELFF. In DNA form, the CDR3 reads TGTGCCTCCGGGACAGGGGTACCCGGGGAGCTGTTTTTT.

This clone was detected once. The V gene is TRBV6-1, the J gene TRBJ1-5; 7 nucleotides line up with TRBD1. Germline trimming cut 11 bases from V and 2 bases from J; bases unmatched to any gene: 9. Looked up from germline, CDR1 is MNHNS and CDR2 is SASEGT. The length of the CDR3 is 14 residues. The CDR3 DNA sequence: TGTGCCGCCGGGACAGATTTACGCAATCAGCCCCAGCATTTT. Its translation is CAAGTDLRNQPQHF.

The rearrangement links TRBV25-1 to TRBJ2-1; D may be TRBD2 (5 bases). The germline V and J ends were trimmed by 2 bases and 7 bases, with 12 bases remaining between them. Germline CDR1 reads MGHDK; CDR2 reads SYGVNS. There are 14 residues in the CDR3. The CDR3 DNA sequence: TGTGCCAGCAGTGAACGTCGCAGAGGGAATGAGCAGTTCTTC. It yields the protein CASSERRRGNEQFF. Full variable domain (remainder filled in from reference TRBV25-1 and TRBJ2-1): EADIYQTPRYLVIGTGKKITLECSQTMGHDKMYWYQQDPGMELHLIHYSYGVNSTEKGDLSSESTVSRIRTEHFPLTLESARPSHTSQYLCASSERRRGNEQFFGPGTRLTVL.

This clone has a single count. This chain uses TRBV2 with TRBJ1-1; no clear D. Trimming took 2 bases from V and 4 from J, leaving 23 bases between them. The CDR3 has 18 amino acids. Germline CDR1 SNHLY, CDR2 FYNNEI. CDR3 bases: TGTGCCAGCAGTGAACTCCCGAAAAAGGGCCCGGCGGGCACTGAAGCTTTCTTT. Protein: CASSELPKKGPAGTEAFF.

The rearrangement uses TRBV5-6 and TRBJ2-7, with D uncertain. The CDR3 has 15 amino acids. Trimming took off 4 bases at V and 3 bases at J, with 17 bases between the two ends. Germline CDR1 reads SGHDT; CDR2 reads YYEEEE. The CDR3 DNA sequence: TGTGCCAGCAGCCGAAGAGAGGCGGCGAACTACGAGCAGTACTTC. Its translation is CASSRREAANYEQYF. The variable domain in full, completed from reference TRBV5-6 and TRBJ2-7, reads DAGVTQSPTHLIKTRGQQVTLRCSPKSGHDTVSWYQQALGQGPQFIFQYYEEEERQRGNFPDRFSGHQFPNYSSELNVNALLLGDSALYLCASSRREAANYEQYFGPGTRLTVT.

This clone was seen only once. The chain couples TRBV18 to TRBJ2-7, with 8 positions matching TRBD2. V lost 0 bases to trimming and J lost 2 bases; unmatched junction nucleotides: 0. From germline, CDR1 is KGHSH and CDR2 LQKENI. The CDR3 loop spans 14 amino acids. In nucleotides, the CDR3 is TGTGCCAGCTCACCACCGGGACTAGCCTACGAGCAGTACTTC. Encoded protein: CASSPPGLAYEQYF.

The J gene is TRBJ2-7, the V gene TRBV5-1, with D hard to call. V lost 4 bases and J 0 bases, leaving 14 bases between the germline ends. The V gene's germline CDR1 is SGHRS and CDR2 YFSETQ. The CDR3 extends over 15 amino acids. The chain's CDR3 is CASSLNLVSSYEQYF. The CDR3 nucleotides read TGCGCCAGCAGCCTGAACCTTGTAAGCTCCTACGAGCAGTACTTC.

The chain is built from TRBV7-8 and TRBJ2-1, with 9 bases fitting TRBD2. The CDR3 is 16 residues long. Per germline, CDR1 SGHVS and CDR2 FQNEAQ. Trimming took 5 bases from V and 0 from J; bases not matched to a gene: 5. The CDR3 loop is CASSLLAGRSYNEQFF. The CDR3 nucleotides are TGTGCCAGCAGCCTTCTAGCGGGACGCTCCTACAATGAGCAGTTCTTC.

The gene calls are TRBV7-9 and TRBJ2-7; 9 nucleotides agree with TRBD1. The germline gives CDR1 SEHNR, CDR2 FQNEAQ (reference sequence). The junction had 5 bases not matched to a gene; V was cut back by 0 bases and J by 2 bases. CDR3 length: 16 residues. Here the CDR3 reads CASSLASGDRAYEQYF. The CDR3 DNA is TGTGCCAGCAGCTTAGCGTCCGGGGACAGGGCCTACGAGCAGTACTTC.

This chain connects TRBV30 to TRBJ2-1; D not certain. This CDR3 is built from 15 residues. Germline V gives CDR1 GTSNPN, CDR2 SVGIG (reference sequence). V lost 2 bases to trimming and J lost 0 bases, with 11 bases between them. Here the CDR3 reads CAWSPPIGSYNEQFF. As DNA, the CDR3 is TGTGCCTGGAGTCCACCGATCGGCTCCTACAATGAGCAGTTCTTC.

The chain employs TRBV4-1 and TRBJ1-2; possibly TRBD1 for D (6 bases). This CDR3 comprises 15 residues. Germline CDR1 MGHRA, CDR2 YSYEKL. Trimming took 4 bases from V and 8 from J, leaving 20 bases between them. The CDR3 loop is CASSPPMGHRRGYTF. In DNA form, the CDR3 reads TGCGCCAGCAGCCCCCCTATGGGACACCGGCGGGGCTACACCTTC.

This chain joins TRBV4-1 and TRBJ1-2; D is undetermined. Germline loops: CDR1 MGHRA, CDR2 YSYEKL. The CDR3 extends over 13 amino acids. The V end lost 0 bases, the J end lost 7 bases, and 9 bases lay between the germline ends. The DNA of the CDR3 is TGCGCCAGCAGCCAAGAACACGGGGTTGGCTACACCTTC. Translating it yields CASSQEHGVGYTF.

V and J are TRBV4-1 and TRBJ2-7, with 8 nucleotides matching TRBD1. V was clipped by 1 base and J by 4 bases; unmatched bases: 21. The CDR3 is made up of 20 amino acids. Germline V lookup: CDR1 MGHRA, CDR2 YSYEKL. The CDR3, as DNA: TGCGCCAGCAGCCAAGCTCCAGGCGTGACCCCAGCGCAGGGGGCGTACGAGCAGTACTTC. This encodes CASSQAPGVTPAQGAYEQYF.

This chain joins TRBV5-1 and TRBJ1-1; D is perhaps TRBD1 (6 bases). Deletions cut 4 bases from V and 3 bases from J, with 16 bases between. The CDR3 extends over 15 amino acids. Per germline, CDR1 SGHRS and CDR2 YFSETQ. The CDR3 DNA is TGCGCCAGCAGCCCCGGGTACGGGACATACACTGAAGCTTTCTTT. Residues: CASSPGYGTYTEAFF.

The chain combines TRBV9 with TRBJ1-3; tentative D call: TRBD1 (5 bases). Trimming stripped 0 bases from V and 2 bases from J, with 12 bases between. From germline, CDR1 is SGDLS and CDR2 YYNGEE. The length of the CDR3 is 16 residues. This CDR3 reads CASSVATRGAGNTIYF. CDR3 DNA: TGTGCCAGCAGCGTAGCTACGAGGGGCGCTGGAAACACCATATATTTT.

V gene TRBV6-4 combines with J gene TRBJ2-1; weak D call: TRBD2 (5 bases). The CDR3 runs 14 residues. Germline values: CDR1 MRHNA, CDR2 SNTAGT. V was clipped by 0 bases and J by 6 bases, with 9 bases between them. CDR3 sequence (DNA): TGTGCCAGCAGTGACTCTCGAGGGCCCAATGAGCAGTTCTTC. Its protein is CASSDSRGPNEQFF.